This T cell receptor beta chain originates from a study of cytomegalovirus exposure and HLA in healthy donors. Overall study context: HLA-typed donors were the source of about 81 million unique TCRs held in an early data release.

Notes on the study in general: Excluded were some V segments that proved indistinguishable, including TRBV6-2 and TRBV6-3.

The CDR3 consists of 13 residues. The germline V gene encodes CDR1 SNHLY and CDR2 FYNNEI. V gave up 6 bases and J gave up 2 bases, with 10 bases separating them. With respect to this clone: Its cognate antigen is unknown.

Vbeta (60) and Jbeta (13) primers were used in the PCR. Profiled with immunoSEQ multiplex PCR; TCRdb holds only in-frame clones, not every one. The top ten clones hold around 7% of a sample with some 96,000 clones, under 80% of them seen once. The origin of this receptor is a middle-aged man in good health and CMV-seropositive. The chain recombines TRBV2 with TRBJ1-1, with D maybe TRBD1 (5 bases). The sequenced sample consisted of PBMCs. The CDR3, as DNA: TGTGCCAGCAGAGCCCAGGGAAACACTGAAGCTTTCTTT. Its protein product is CASRAQGNTEAFF.